Here is one TCR beta chain with its context. TCRdb's table, derived via immunoSEQ multiplex PCR, lists solely in-frame clones and lacks some. Of 250,000 or so clones in the sample, 84% were seen once. The data originate from a study of blood T cell repertoires in COVID-19. Overall study: The samples span acute and convalescent COVID-19 from the United States, Italy and Spain. T cells, B-cell-depleted T cells, or PBMCs provided the cDNA or gDNA that served as material.

After removal of 6 bases from V and 4 bases from J, the junction contained 15 bases not matched to a gene. This CDR3 contains 16 residues. Germline V lookup: CDR1 WSHSY, CDR2 SAAADI. Material for sequencing was peripheral blood. This receptor was obtained from a man aged 50-60 years with acute or convalescent COVID-19. The V call is TRBV10-2, the J call TRBJ2-7; 7 bases align to TRBD1. The CDR3 protein is CASRALLTGQPYEQYF. The CDR3 region has the DNA TGCGCCAGCAGGGCCCTATTAACGGGACAGCCATACGAGCAGTACTTC.